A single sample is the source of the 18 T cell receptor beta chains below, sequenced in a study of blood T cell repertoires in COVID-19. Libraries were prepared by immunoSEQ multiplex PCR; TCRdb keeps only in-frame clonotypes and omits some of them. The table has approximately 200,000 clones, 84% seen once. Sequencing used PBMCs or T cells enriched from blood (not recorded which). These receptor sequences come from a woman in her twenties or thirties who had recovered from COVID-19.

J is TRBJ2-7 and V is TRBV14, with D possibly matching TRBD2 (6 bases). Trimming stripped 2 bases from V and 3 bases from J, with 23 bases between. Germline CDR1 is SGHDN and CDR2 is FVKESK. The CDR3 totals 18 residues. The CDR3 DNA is TGTGCCAGCAGCCAACGACCCCAAGATTGGGGGGTCAGCTACGAGCAGTACTTC. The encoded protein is CASSQRPQDWGVSYEQYF.

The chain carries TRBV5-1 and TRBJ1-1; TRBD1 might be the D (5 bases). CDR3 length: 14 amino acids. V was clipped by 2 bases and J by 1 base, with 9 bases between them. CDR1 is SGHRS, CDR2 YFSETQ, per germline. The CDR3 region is CASSFLTENTEAFF. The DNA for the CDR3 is TGCGCCAGCAGCTTCCTGACAGAGAACACTGAAGCTTTCTTT.

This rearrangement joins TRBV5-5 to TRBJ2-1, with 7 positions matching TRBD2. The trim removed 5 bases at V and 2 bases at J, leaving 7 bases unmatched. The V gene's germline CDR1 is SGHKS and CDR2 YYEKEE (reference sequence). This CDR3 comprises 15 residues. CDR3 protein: CASRSRGDPYNEQFF. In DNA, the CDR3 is TGTGCCAGCAGGTCCCGGGGGGACCCCTACAATGAGCAGTTCTTC.

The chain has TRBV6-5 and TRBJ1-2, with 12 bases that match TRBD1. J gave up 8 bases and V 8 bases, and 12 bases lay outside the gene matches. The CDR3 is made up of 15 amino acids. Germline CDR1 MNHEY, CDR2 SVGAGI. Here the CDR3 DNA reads TGTGCCAGCTGGCGAGGGACAGGGGGCGCGGAGGGCTACACCTTC. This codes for CASWRGTGGAEGYTF.

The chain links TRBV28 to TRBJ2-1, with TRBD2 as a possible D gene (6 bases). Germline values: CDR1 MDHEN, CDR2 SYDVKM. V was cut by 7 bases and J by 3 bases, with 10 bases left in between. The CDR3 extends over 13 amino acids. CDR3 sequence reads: CASNRGGYNEQFF. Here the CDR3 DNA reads TGTGCCAGCAATCGGGGAGGCTACAATGAGCAGTTCTTC.

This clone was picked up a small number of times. In nucleotides, the CDR3 is TGTGCCAGTAGTATAGTAGGCGGCTCCGCTGAAGCTTTCTTT. Translation gives CASSIVGGSAEAFF. The gene calls are TRBV19 and TRBJ1-1; D remains ambiguous. CDR1 LNHDA and CDR2 SQIVND come from the germline V gene (reference sequence). This CDR3 spans 14 amino acids. V was clipped by 1 base and J by 6 bases, with 12 bases between them.

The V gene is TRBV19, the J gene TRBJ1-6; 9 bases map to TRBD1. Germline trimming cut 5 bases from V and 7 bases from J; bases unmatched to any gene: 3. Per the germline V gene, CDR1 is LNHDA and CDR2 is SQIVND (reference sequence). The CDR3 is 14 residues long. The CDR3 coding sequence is TGTGCCAGTAGTTACAGGGGGCCAAATTCACCCCTCCACTTT. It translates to CASSYRGPNSPLHF.

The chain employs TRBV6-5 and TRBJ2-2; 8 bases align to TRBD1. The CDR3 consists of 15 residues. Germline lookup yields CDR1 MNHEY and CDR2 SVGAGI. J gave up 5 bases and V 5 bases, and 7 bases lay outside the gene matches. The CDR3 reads CASSQGATRTGELFF. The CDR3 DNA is TGTGCCAGCAGTCAGGGGGCCACTCGAACCGGGGAGCTGTTTTTT.

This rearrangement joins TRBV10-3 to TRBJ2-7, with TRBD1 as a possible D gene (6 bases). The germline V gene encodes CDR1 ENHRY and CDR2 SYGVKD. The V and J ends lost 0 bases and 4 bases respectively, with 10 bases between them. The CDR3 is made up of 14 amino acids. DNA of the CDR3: TGTGCCATCAGTGAGTCAACAGGGCCGTACGAGCAGTACGTC. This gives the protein CAISESTGPYEQYV.

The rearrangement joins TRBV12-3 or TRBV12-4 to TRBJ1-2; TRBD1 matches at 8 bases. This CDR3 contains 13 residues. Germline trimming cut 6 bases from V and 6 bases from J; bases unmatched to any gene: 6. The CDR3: CASSNSGGHGYTF. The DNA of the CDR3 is TGTGCCAGCAGCAACTCAGGGGGCCATGGCTACACCTTC.

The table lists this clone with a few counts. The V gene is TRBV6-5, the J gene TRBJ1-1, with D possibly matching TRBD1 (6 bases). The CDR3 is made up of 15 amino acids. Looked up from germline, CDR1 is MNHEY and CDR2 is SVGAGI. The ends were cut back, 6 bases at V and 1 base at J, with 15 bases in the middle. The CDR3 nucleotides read TGTGCCAGCAGGAGAGACGGACAGAAGAACACTGAAGCTTTCTTT. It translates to CASRRDGQKNTEAFF.

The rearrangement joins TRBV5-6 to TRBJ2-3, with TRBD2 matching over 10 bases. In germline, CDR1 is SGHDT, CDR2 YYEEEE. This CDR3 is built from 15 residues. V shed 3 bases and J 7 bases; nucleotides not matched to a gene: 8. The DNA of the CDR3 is TGTGCCAGCAGCTCTAGCGGGGGCTTAGTTTATACGCAGTATTTT. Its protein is CASSSSGGLVYTQYF.

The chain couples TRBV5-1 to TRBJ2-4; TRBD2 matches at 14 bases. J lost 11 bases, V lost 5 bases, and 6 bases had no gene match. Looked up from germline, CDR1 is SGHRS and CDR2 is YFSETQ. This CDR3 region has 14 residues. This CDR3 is CASSVGTSGGFQYF. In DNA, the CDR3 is TGCGCCAGCAGTGTGGGGACTAGCGGGGGATTTCAGTACTTC.

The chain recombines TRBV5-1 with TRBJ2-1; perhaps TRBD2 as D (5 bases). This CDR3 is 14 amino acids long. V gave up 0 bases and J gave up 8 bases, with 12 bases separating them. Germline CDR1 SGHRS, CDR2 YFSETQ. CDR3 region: CASSLAGFVHEQFF. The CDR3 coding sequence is TGCGCCAGCAGCTTGGCGGGGTTCGTCCATGAGCAGTTCTTC.

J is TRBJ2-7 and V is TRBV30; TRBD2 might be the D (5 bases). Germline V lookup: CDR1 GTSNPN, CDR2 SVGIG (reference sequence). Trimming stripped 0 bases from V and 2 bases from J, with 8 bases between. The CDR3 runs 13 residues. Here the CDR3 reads CAWSVDGTYEQYF. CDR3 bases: TGTGCCTGGAGTGTGGACGGGACCTACGAGCAGTACTTC.

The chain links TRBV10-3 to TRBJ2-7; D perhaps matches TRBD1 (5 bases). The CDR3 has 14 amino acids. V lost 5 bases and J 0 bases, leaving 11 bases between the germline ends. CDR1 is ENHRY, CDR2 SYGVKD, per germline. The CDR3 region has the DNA TGTGCCATCAGTAACACAGGCGTCTCCTACGAGCAGTACTTC. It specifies CAISNTGVSYEQYF.

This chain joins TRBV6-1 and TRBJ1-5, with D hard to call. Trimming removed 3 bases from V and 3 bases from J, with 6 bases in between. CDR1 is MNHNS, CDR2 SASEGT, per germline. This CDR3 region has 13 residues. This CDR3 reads CASSEAVNQPQHF. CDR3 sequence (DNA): TGTGCCAGCAGTGAGGCTGTCAATCAGCCCCAGCATTTT.

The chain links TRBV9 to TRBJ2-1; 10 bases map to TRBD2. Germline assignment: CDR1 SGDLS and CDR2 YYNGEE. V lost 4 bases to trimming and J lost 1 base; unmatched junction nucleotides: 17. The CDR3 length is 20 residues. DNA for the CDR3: TGTGCCAGCAGCCCATTAACTAGCGGGATGAGTTGGAGGTCCTACAATGAGCAGTTCTTC. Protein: CASSPLTSGMSWRSYNEQFF.